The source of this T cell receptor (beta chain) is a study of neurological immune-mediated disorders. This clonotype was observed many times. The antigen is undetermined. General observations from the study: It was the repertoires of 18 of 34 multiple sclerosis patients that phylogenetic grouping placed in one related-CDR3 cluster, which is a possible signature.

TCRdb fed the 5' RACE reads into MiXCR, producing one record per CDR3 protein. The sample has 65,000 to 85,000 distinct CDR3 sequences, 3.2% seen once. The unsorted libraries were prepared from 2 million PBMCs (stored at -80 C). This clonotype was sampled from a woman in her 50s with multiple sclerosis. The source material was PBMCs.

The CDR3 DNA reads as TGTGCCAGCAGCCCGTCGATGGGATTTGGAAACACCATATATTTT. Translation: CASSPSMGFGNTIYF. The chain combines TRBV7-2 with TRBJ1-3; D ambiguous. This CDR3 has 15 residues. Between the trimmed V and J ends, which lost 5 bases and 3 bases, there was a span of 14 bases. The germline gives CDR1 SGHTA, CDR2 FQGNSA.